One T cell receptor beta chain is described in this entry. Libraries were prepared by immunoSEQ multiplex PCR; TCRdb keeps only in-frame clonotypes and omits some of them. Of over 35,000 clones in the sample, roughly 90% are singletons; the top ten hold 15% to 20%. The germline V gene encodes CDR1 SGHNT and CDR2 YYREEE (reference sequence). Between the trimmed V and J ends, which lost 3 bases and 5 bases, there was a span of 11 bases. The CDR3 has 13 amino acids. These data are taken from a study of blood T cell repertoires in COVID-19. About the study: Donors in the United States, Italy and Spain gave samples during acute or convalescent COVID-19. Nucleic acid was either cDNA or gDNA, and it came from T cells, B-cell-depleted T cells, or PBMCs.

The specimen was peripheral blood. The V call is TRBV5-4, the J call TRBJ2-5; tentatively, D is TRBD2 (6 bases). This receptor was obtained from a man between 65 and 85 years old with active COVID-19. This chain's CDR3 is CASSSQRVETQYF. The DNA of the CDR3 is TGTGCCAGCAGCTCGCAGCGGGTGGAGACCCAGTACTTC. The whole variable domain, remainder taken from reference TRBV5-4 and TRBJ2-5, is ETGVTQSPTHLIKTRGQQVTLRCSSQSGHNTVSWYQQALGQGPQFIFQYYREEENGRGNFPPRFSGLQFPNYSSELNVNALELDDSALYLCASSSQRVETQYFGPGTRLLVL.